This is a list of T cell receptor beta chains from one sample in a study of OX40 agonist ivuxolimab in advanced cancers. Some clones are missing from TCRdb's copy, which holds only in-frame ones; the method was immunoSEQ multiplex PCR. The table lists tens of thousands of clones, around 90% of them singletons, with roughly 0.25% in the top ten. This material consisted of CD4+ or CD8+ T cells sorted from blood, taken in a trial of the OX40 agonist ivuxolimab. Receptors were obtained from an adult with an advanced solid tumor such as melanoma, head and neck, liver or kidney cancer. The CDR3 runs from the conserved cysteine through the conserved F or W. D genes are given only for firm matches. A row's size may be missing; if present it is once, few, many or a size class.

J | size | V | D | CDR3 | DNA
TRBJ1-2 | few | TRBV11-2 | NA | CASSFRGGYTF | TGTGCCAGCAGCTTCAGGGGTGGCTACACCTTC
TRBJ2-7 | NA | TRBV6-5 | TRBD2 | CASSYSWEGSWEQYF | TGTGCCAGCAGTTACTCGTGGGAGGGGTCCTGGGAGCAGTACTTC
TRBJ1-5 | NA | TRBV6-5 | NA | CASSSLPTTNQPQHF | TGTGCCAGCAGTTCCCTACCCACTACCAATCAGCCCCAGCATTTT
TRBJ1-5 | NA | TRBV27 | TRBD1 | CASSSIQGNNQPQHF | TGTGCCAGCAGTTCTATACAGGGGAACAATCAGCCCCAGCATTTT
TRBJ1-1 | NA | TRBV18 | NA | CASSPLDRGNTEAFF | TGTGCCAGCTCACCACTGGACCGGGGGAACACTGAAGCTTTCTTT
TRBJ2-1 | NA | TRBV4-3 | TRBD2 | CASSQGKTGLAENNEQFF | TGCGCCAGCAGCCAAGGTAAAACGGGACTAGCGGAAAACAATGAGCAGTTCTTC
TRBJ1-6 | once | TRBV7-8 | NA | CASSLPGRVANSPLHF | TGTGCCAGCAGCTTACCAGGAAGGGTCGCTAATTCACCCCTCCACTTT
TRBJ2-1 | NA | TRBV29-1 | TRBD2 | CSVAARAGRASYNEQFF | TGCAGCGTCGCCGCGAGGGCCGGGAGGGCCAGCTACAATGAGCAGTTCTTC
TRBJ2-7 | NA | TRBV7-2 | NA | CASSLGGDRSYEQYF | TGTGCCAGCAGCTTAGGTGGTGATCGCTCCTACGAGCAGTACTTC
TRBJ1-2 | NA | TRBV28 | TRBD1 | CASSWGRGLQQYGYTF | TGTGCCAGCAGTTGGGGGAGGGGGCTGCAACAATATGGCTACACCTTC
TRBJ2-1 | NA | TRBV27 | NA | CASSPDSNDLGLVTLVSNEQFF | TGTGCCAGCAGTCCAGACTCAAACGATCTAGGGTTGGTTACGCTGGTCTCCAATGAGCAGTTCTTC
TRBJ1-2 | few | TRBV11-3 | NA | CASSQDTNYGYTF | TGTGCCAGCTCCCAGGACACCAACTATGGCTACACCTTC
TRBJ2-7 | NA | TRBV11-2 | TRBD2 | CASSLGGTSYYEQYF | TGTGCCAGCAGCTTAGGTGGGACTAGCTACTACGAGCAGTACTTC
TRBJ2-7 | NA | TRBV29-1 | NA | CSVETSNEQYF | TGCAGCGTCGAAACATCTAATGAGCAGTACTTC
TRBJ2-1 | NA | TRBV2 | NA | CASSEARFLFF | TGTGCCAGCAGTGAAGCGAGGTTCCTGTTCTTC
TRBJ2-2 | once | TRBV7-9 | NA | CASSPGHNTGELFF | TGTGCCAGCAGCCCCGGACATAACACCGGGGAGCTGTTTTTT
TRBJ2-7 | once | TRBV28 | TRBD1 | CASSSSGTGIYEQYF | TGTGCCAGCAGTTCCTCCGGGACAGGGATATACGAGCAGTACTTC
TRBJ2-1 | NA | TRBV19 | TRBD2 | CASSMGLAGTHRGEQFF | TGTGCCAGTAGTATGGGACTAGCAGGAACCCATAGGGGTGAGCAGTTCTTC
TRBJ1-5 | NA | TRBV28 | NA | CASGPRSTGWDQPQHF | TGTGCCAGCGGACCGCGTTCGACAGGCTGGGATCAGCCCCAGCATTTT
TRBJ1-1 | NA | TRBV2 | TRBD1 | CASSMGTGEDTEAFF | TGTGCCAGCAGTATGGGGACAGGGGAGGACACTGAAGCTTTCTTT
TRBJ2-7 | NA | TRBV11-2 | NA | CASSLRYEQYF | TGTGCCAGCAGCTTAAGGTACGAGCAGTACTTC
TRBJ2-1 | NA | TRBV7-3 | NA | CASSLRHSPGNEQFF | TGTGCCAGCAGCTTGCGTCACTCCCCTGGGAATGAGCAGTTCTTC
TRBJ2-1 | NA | TRBV25-1 | TRBD1 | CASSTGDSSSYNEQFF | TGTGCCAGCAGCACCGGGGACAGTAGCTCCTACAATGAGCAGTTCTTC
TRBJ2-3 | NA | TRBV15 | NA | CATSRQSGDTQYF | TGTGCCACCAGCAGACAGAGTGGGGATACGCAGTATTTT
TRBJ2-7 | few | TRBV11-3 | NA | CASSLGDSLYEQYF | TGTGCCAGCAGCTTAGGGGACTCGCTCTACGAGCAGTACTTC
TRBJ2-7 | NA | TRBV7-2 | NA | CASSTRAGDEQYF | TGTGCCAGCAGCACGAGGGCCGGGGACGAGCAGTACTTC
TRBJ2-5 | NA | TRBV18 | NA | CASSPRGTLQETQYF | TGTGCCAGCTCCCCCAGAGGGACTCTCCAAGAGACCCAGTACTTC
TRBJ1-4 | NA | TRBV6-5 | NA | CASSPGQGRNEKLFF | TGTGCCAGCAGCCCTGGGCAGGGGCGCAATGAAAAACTGTTTTTT
TRBJ1-4 | few | TRBV7-8 | NA | CASSPQGMGEKLFF | TGTGCCAGCAGCCCACAGGGTATGGGTGAAAAACTGTTTTTT
TRBJ1-1 | NA | TRBV10-2 | NA | CASSKDSGNTEAFF | TGCGCCAGCAGTAAGGACAGCGGAAACACTGAAGCTTTCTTT
TRBJ2-6 | NA | TRBV9 | NA | CASSVGGVGGANVLTF | TGTGCCAGCAGCGTAGGAGGGGTAGGTGGGGCCAACGTCCTGACTTTC
TRBJ1-1 | few | TRBV5-4 | NA | CASSLAGANTEAFF | TGTGCCAGCAGCTTGGCAGGGGCGAACACTGAAGCTTTCTTT
TRBJ2-1 | NA | TRBV4-1 | NA | CASSQDYLGLLFF | TGCGCCAGCAGCCAAGATTATTTGGGACTTCTGTTCTTC
TRBJ1-5 | once | TRBV2 | NA | CASSLQGFSNQPQHF | TGTGCCAGCAGTTTACAGGGTTTCAGCAATCAGCCCCAGCATTTT
TRBJ2-2 | NA | TRBV9 | TRBD2 | CASSPQGLAVGELFF | TGTGCCAGCAGCCCCCAGGGACTAGCGGTCGGGGAGCTGTTTTTT
TRBJ2-2 | NA | TRBV11-2 | TRBD2 | CASSLRLAGGNTGELFF | TGTGCCAGCAGCCTCCGACTAGCGGGGGGGAACACCGGGGAGCTGTTTTTT
TRBJ1-2 | NA | TRBV28 | NA | CASSPPGGLYGYTF | TGTGCCAGCAGCCCCCCCGGGGGTCTCTATGGCTACACCTTC
TRBJ2-7 | once | TRBV10-3 | NA | CAISGLVSEQYF | TGTGCCATCAGTGGGCTAGTATCCGAGCAGTACTTC
TRBJ2-1 | few | TRBV28 | NA | CASSSSPGTPRNNEQFF | TGTGCCAGCAGTTCCAGTCCCGGGACACCTAGGAACAATGAGCAGTTCTTC
TRBJ2-7 | NA | TRBV7-2 | TRBD1 | CASSFATGAREQYF | TGTGCCAGCAGCTTCGCGACAGGGGCTAGGGAGCAGTACTTC
TRBJ2-7 | few | TRBV6-1 | NA | CASSHDYEQYF | TGTGCCAGCAGTCATGACTACGAGCAGTACTTC
TRBJ1-1 | once | TRBV4-3 | TRBD1 | CASSQVRQGGTEAFF | TGCGCCAGCAGCCAAGTAAGACAGGGGGGGACTGAAGCTTTCTTT
TRBJ2-3 | NA | TRBV11-2 | NA | CASSLVGVGSTDTQYF | TGTGCCAGCAGCTTAGTTGGAGTAGGAAGCACAGATACGCAGTATTTT
TRBJ2-7 | few | TRBV7-2 | TRBD2 | CASSFSGTSELEQYF | TGTGCCAGCAGCTTCTCTGGGACTAGCGAGTTGGAGCAGTACTTC
TRBJ1-4 | NA | TRBV7-9 | NA | CASSFTEKLFF | TGTGCCAGCAGCTTTACGGAAAAACTGTTTTTT
TRBJ2-7 | NA | TRBV2 | NA | CASSELEGYEQYF | TGTGCCAGCAGTGAATTAGAAGGCTACGAGCAGTACTTC
TRBJ2-7 | NA | TRBV7-9 | TRBD1 | CASSSTGVLYEQYF | TGTGCCAGCAGCTCCACAGGGGTTCTATACGAGCAGTACTTC
TRBJ1-5 | NA | TRBV5-1 | NA | CASSLDGNSNQPQHF | TGCGCCAGCAGCTTGGACGGTAATAGCAATCAGCCCCAGCATTTT
TRBJ1-1 | NA | TRBV11-2 | NA | CASSLGRFPGEAFF | TGTGCCAGCAGCTTGGGACGGTTTCCAGGAGAAGCTTTCTTT
TRBJ2-7 | NA | TRBV6-1 | NA | CASSVRMGQYF | TGTGCCAGCAGTGTGAGGATGGGGCAGTACTTC
TRBJ1-2 | NA | TRBV4-1 | TRBD1 | CASSPTLVGQNYGYTF | TGCGCCAGCAGCCCCACCTTGGTGGGACAGAACTATGGCTACACCTTC
TRBJ2-3 | few | TRBV5-6 | TRBD2 | CASRIRTSTPVDTQYF | TGTGCCAGCAGGATCAGGACTAGTACCCCGGTGGATACGCAGTATTTT
TRBJ1-1 | NA | TRBV19 | TRBD1 | CASNRGQVDTEAFF | TGTGCCAGTAACCGAGGACAGGTGGACACTGAAGCTTTCTTT
TRBJ1-5 | NA | TRBV28 | NA | CASSSDHNQPQHF | TGTGCCAGCAGTTCGGATCATAATCAGCCCCAGCATTTT